This T cell receptor beta chain was obtained from a study of OX40 agonist ivuxolimab in advanced cancers. Study information: Treatment received earlier with anti-PD-1, anti-PD-L1 or anti-CTLA-4 agents was allowed, and over 30% had some.

The CDR3 is made up of 14 amino acids. V lost 4 bases to trimming and J lost 2 bases, with 10 bases between them. Germline CDR1 and CDR2: SGHTA and FQGTGA. The data were produced by immunoSEQ multiplex PCR, yet TCRdb's version contains in-frame clones alone and is incomplete. The data show 40,000 or so clones, around four fifths seen once. A note on this clone: Its antigen is not identified.

Study findings and constraints: There were also nonresponders showing low normalized T-cell clonal expansion. Patients who responded partially at 0.1-3.0 mg/kg showed clonal expansion ranking among the lowest.

Baseline, cycle 4 day 1, and cycle 7 day 1 were the blood sampling points. The material sequenced was CD4+ or CD8+ T cells sorted from blood, taken in a trial of the OX40 agonist ivuxolimab. The chain employs TRBV7-3 and TRBJ2-3; the D is unclear. The source of this sequence is an adult with an advanced solid tumor such as melanoma, head and neck, liver or kidney cancer. The CDR3 bases are TGTGCCAGCAGCTCCGAATTGACCACAGATACGCAGTATTTT. Its protein is CASSSELTTDTQYF.